This T cell receptor beta chain was captured in a study of CD8 T cells in ankylosing spondylitis. TCRdb reanalysed the 5' RACE reads using MiXCR and keeps one entry per CDR3 protein. The sample lists 250,000 to 300,000 distinct CDR3 sequences, 20% occurring once. Deletions cut 4 bases from V and 5 bases from J, with 17 bases between. The germline gives CDR1 MNHNS, CDR2 SASEGT. The CDR3 contains 15 residues. The sample taken for sequencing was blood, either unsorted or a sorted T cell fraction (not recorded which). The receptor's source is a male donor with ankylosing spondylitis or in good health (not recorded which). The V call is TRBV6-1, the J call TRBJ1-2; D is perhaps TRBD1 (5 bases). CDR3 bases: TGTGCCAGCAGTGCCGGGACTGACGGATTGTATGGCTACACCTTC. Protein sequence: CASSAGTDGLYGYTF.